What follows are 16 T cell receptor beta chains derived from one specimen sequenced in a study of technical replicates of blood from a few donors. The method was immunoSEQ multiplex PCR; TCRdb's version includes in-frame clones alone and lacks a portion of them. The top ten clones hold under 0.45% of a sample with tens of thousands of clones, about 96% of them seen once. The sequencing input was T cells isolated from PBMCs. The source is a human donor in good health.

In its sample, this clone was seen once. This chain's CDR3 is CASSSIPGLGAGELFF. DNA of the CDR3: TGTGCCAGCAGCTCTATACCGGGACTTGGGGCCGGGGAGCTGTTTTTT. J is TRBJ2-2 and V is TRBV5-4, with a possible D match to TRBD2 (6 bases). The CDR3 is 16 residues long. The ends were cut back, 3 bases at V and 6 bases at J, with 18 bases in the middle. The germline V gene encodes CDR1 SGHNT and CDR2 YYREEE (reference sequence).

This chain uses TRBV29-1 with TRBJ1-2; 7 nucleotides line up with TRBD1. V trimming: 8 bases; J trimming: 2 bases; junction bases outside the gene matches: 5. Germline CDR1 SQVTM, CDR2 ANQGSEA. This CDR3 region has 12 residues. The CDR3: CSSGQTNYGYTF. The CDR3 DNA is TGCAGCTCGGGACAGACAAACTATGGCTACACCTTC.

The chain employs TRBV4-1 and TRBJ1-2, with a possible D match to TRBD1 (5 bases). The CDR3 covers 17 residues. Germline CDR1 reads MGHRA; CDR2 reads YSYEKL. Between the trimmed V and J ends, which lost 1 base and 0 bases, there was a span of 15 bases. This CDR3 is CASSQGGGGTANYGYTF. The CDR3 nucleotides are TGCGCCAGCAGCCAAGGGGGGGGAGGGACTGCTAACTATGGCTACACCTTC.

The CDR3 bases are TGTGCCAGCAGCCAAGACCGGGACAGGGTGAACGAGCAGTACTTC. Its protein product is CASSQDRDRVNEQYF. V is TRBV4-2 and J is TRBJ2-7; the match to TRBD1 covers 9 bases. Germline loops: CDR1 LGHNA, CDR2 YNFKEQ. The CDR3 runs to 15 residues. V trimming: 0 bases; J trimming: 5 bases; junction bases outside the gene matches: 5.

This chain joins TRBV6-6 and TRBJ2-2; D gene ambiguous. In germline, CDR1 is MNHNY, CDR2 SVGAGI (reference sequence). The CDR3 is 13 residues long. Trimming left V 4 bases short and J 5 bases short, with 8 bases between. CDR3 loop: CASSFSSTGELFF. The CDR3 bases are TGTGCCAGCAGTTTCTCGAGTACCGGGGAGCTGTTTTTT.

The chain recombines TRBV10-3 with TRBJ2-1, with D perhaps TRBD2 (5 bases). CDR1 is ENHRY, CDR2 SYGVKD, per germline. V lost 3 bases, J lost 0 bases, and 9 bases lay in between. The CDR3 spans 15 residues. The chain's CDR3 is CAISEGGSSYNEQFF. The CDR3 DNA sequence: TGTGCCATCAGTGAAGGAGGAAGCTCCTACAATGAGCAGTTCTTC.

The CDR3 coding sequence is TGTGCCAGCAGCTTAGCGGCAATCGGGGGCTACGAGCAGTACTTC. This encodes CASSLAAIGGYEQYF. V usage is TRBV7-2 and J usage is TRBJ2-7; TRBD2 is a possible D gene (6 bases). This CDR3 contains 15 residues. The germline V gene encodes CDR1 SGHTA and CDR2 FQGNSA. The V gene lost 0 bases and the J gene lost 3 bases, with 12 bases spanning the gap. Full variable domain (outside the CDR3, taken from reference TRBV7-2 and TRBJ2-7): GAGVSQSPSNKVTEKGKDVELRCDPISGHTALYWYRQSLGQGLEFLIYFQGNSAPDKSGLPSDRFSAERTGGSVSTLTIQRTQQEDSAVYLCASSLAAIGGYEQYFGPGTRLTVT.

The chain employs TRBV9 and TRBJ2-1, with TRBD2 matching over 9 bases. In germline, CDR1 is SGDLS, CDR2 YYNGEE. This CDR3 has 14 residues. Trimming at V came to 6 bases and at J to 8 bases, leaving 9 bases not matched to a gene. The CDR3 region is CASTIAGAGHEQFF. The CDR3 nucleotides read TGTGCCAGCACCATAGCGGGAGCGGGCCATGAGCAGTTCTTC.

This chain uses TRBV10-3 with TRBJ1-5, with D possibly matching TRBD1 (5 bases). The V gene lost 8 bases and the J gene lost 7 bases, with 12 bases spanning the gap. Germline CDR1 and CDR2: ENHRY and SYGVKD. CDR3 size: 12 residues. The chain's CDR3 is CAIQGLDQPQHF. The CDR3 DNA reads TGTGCCATCCAGGGACTAGACCAGCCCCAGCATTTT.

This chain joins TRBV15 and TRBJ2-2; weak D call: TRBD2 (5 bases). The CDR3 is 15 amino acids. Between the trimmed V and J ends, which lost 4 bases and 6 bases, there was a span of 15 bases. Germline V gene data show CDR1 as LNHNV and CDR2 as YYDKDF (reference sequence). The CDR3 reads CATSKRRQLAGELFF. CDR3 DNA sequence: TGTGCCACCAGCAAAAGGAGGCAGTTGGCCGGGGAGCTGTTTTTT. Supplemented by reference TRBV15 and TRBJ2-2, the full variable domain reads DAMVIQNPRYQVTQFGKPVTLSCSQTLNHNVMYWYQQKSSQAPKLLFHYYDKDFNNEADTPDNFQSRRPNTSFCFLDIRSPGLGDTAMYLCATSKRRQLAGELFFGEGSRLTVL.

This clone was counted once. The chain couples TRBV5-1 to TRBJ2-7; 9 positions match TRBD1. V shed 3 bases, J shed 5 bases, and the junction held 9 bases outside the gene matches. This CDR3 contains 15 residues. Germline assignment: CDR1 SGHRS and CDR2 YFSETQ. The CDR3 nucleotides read TGCGCCAGCAGCTGGCGGGGACAGGGTGAGAACGAGCAGTACTTC. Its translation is CASSWRGQGENEQYF.

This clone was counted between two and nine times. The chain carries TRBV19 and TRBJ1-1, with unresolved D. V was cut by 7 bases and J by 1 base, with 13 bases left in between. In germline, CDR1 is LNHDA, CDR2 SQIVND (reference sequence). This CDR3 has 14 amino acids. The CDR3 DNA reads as TGTGCCAGTAAGGTACCGGGGTGGAACACTGAAGCTTTCTTT. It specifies CASKVPGWNTEAFF.

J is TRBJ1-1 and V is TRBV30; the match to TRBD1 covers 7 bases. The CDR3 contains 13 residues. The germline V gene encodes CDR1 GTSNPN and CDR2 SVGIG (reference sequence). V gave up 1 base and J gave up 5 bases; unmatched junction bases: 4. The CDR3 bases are TGTGCCTGGAGTGGACAGGGAGGTACTGAAGCTTTCTTT. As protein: CAWSGQGGTEAFF.

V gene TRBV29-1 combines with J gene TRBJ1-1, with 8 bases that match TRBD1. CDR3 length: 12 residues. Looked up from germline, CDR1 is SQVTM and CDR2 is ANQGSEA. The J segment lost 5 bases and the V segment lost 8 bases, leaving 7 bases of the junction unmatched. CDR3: CSFRTGRTEAFF. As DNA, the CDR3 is TGCAGCTTCAGGACAGGGCGTACTGAAGCTTTCTTT.

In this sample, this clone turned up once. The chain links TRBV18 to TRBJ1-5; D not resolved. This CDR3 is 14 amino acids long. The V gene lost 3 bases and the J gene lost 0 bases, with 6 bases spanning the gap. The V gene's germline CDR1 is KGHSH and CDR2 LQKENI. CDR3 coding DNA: TGTGCCAGCTCACCTCAGTATAGCAATCAGCCCCAGCATTTT. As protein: CASSPQYSNQPQHF.

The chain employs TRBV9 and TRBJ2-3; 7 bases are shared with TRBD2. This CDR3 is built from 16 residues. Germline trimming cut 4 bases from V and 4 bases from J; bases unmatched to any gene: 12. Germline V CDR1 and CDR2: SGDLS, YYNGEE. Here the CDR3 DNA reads TGTGCCAGCAGCTCCACACTAAGCGGGAATCCAGATACGCAGTATTTT. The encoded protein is CASSSTLSGNPDTQYF.